These T cell receptor beta chains were read from a single sample in a study of blood T cell repertoires in COVID-19. Generated by immunoSEQ multiplex PCR, the TCRdb table keeps only in-frame clones and is missing some. The sample consists of 200,000 to 300,000 clones, 70% to 90% of them appearing once. The specimen sequenced was peripheral blood. These receptors were collected from a man aged 25-45 years with active or convalescent COVID-19. The CDR3 runs from the conserved cysteine through the conserved F or W. The D gene is left open where the match is weak. Size is stated for part of the rows, as once, few or many counts, or as a class when the clone is expanded.

CATSDSRESGGSGEQFF TGTGCCACCAGTGATTCGAGGGAGAGCGGGGGATCGGGTGAGCAGTTCTTC NA TRBJ2-1 TRBD2 TRBV24-1
CAWTVAGGEKLFF TGTGCCTGGACGGTAGCCGGCGGGGAAAAACTGTTTTTT NA TRBJ1-4 NA TRBV30
CASSQGTGLSYVYEQYF TGTGCCAGCAGCCAAGGAACAGGGTTATCCTACGTCTACGAGCAGTACTTC NA TRBJ2-7 NA TRBV3-1/TRBV3-2
CASSQDRGSSDTQYF TGTGCCAGCAGCCAAGATCGAGGCAGTTCCGATACGCAGTATTTT NA TRBJ2-3 NA TRBV4-2
CASSSEQGSTQYF TGTGCCAGCAGCTCCGAGCAGGGATCTACGCAGTATTTT NA TRBJ2-3 NA TRBV6-5
CASSPGGPSADTQYF TGTGCCAGCAGCCCGGGGGGGCCTTCTGCAGATACGCAGTATTTT NA TRBJ2-3 TRBD2 TRBV7-2
CASSTGHANQPQHF TGTGCCAGTAGTACAGGACACGCAAATCAGCCCCAGCATTTT once TRBJ1-5 NA TRBV19
CASSESGTGGQPQHF TGTGCCAGCAGTGAATCCGGGACAGGGGGTCAGCCCCAGCATTTT NA TRBJ1-5 TRBD1 TRBV6-1
CASSQDGTGNSGNTIYF TGCGCCAGCAGCCAAGATGGGACAGGCAACTCTGGAAACACCATATATTTT few TRBJ1-3 TRBD1 TRBV4-3
CSVVPPTGDPYEQYF TGCAGCGTTGTCCCCCCGACAGGGGACCCCTACGAGCAGTACTTC once TRBJ2-7 TRBD1 TRBV29-1
CASSHRDRGVTEAFF TGTGCCAGCAGCCATCGGGACAGGGGAGTGACTGAAGCTTTCTTT few TRBJ1-1 TRBD1 TRBV14
CASTQTGMDEQFF TGTGCCAGCACCCAAACAGGGATGGATGAGCAGTTCTTC NA TRBJ2-1 NA TRBV27
CASSQVREDQPQHF TGTGCCAGCAGCCAAGTCAGGGAGGACCAGCCCCAGCATTTT NA TRBJ1-5 NA TRBV3-1/TRBV3-2
CASKRTGGAGYTF TGTGCCAGCAAACGGACAGGGGGCGCTGGCTACACCTTC NA TRBJ1-2 TRBD1 TRBV7-9
CASSFRASGGVLGETQYF TGTGCCAGCAGCTTTCGGGCTAGCGGGGGGGTGTTGGGAGAGACCCAGTACTTC NA TRBJ2-5 TRBD2 TRBV7-8
CASSHQTGSGEQYF TGTGCCAGCAGCCACCAGACAGGGTCCGGCGAGCAGTACTTC NA TRBJ2-7 TRBD1 TRBV28
CASSVESTGGVGNTIYF TGTGCCAGCAGCGTAGAGAGCACAGGGGGCGTTGGAAACACCATATATTTT NA TRBJ1-3 TRBD1 TRBV9
CASSFSAGQGAIYGYTF TGTGCCAGCAGTTTCTCCGCGGGACAGGGGGCCATCTATGGCTACACCTTC NA TRBJ1-2 TRBD1 TRBV27
CASSLAVAYNEQFF TGCGCCAGCAGCTTGGCGGTGGCCTACAATGAGCAGTTCTTC NA TRBJ2-1 NA TRBV5-1